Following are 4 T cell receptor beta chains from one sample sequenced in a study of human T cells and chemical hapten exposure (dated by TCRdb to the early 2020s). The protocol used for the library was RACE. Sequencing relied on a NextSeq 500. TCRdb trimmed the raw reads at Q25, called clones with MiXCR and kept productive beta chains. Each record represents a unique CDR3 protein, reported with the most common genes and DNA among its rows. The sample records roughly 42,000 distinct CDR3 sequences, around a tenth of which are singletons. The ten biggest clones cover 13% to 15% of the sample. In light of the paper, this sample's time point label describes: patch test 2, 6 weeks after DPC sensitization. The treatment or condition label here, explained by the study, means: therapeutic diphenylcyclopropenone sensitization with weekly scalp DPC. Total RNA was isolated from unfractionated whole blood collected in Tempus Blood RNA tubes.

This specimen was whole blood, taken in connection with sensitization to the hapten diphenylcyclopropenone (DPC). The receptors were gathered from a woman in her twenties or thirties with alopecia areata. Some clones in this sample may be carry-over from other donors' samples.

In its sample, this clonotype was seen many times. The CDR3 loop is CASRADRDSSYNEQFF. The CDR3 region has the DNA TGTGCCAGCAGGGCAGACAGGGACAGCTCCTACAATGAGCAGTTCTTC. V is TRBV27 and J is TRBJ2-1, with 7 bases fitting TRBD1. Germline assignment: CDR1 MNHEY and CDR2 SMNVEV (reference sequence). The trim removed 6 bases at V and 0 bases at J, leaving 8 bases unmatched. The CDR3 is 16 residues long.

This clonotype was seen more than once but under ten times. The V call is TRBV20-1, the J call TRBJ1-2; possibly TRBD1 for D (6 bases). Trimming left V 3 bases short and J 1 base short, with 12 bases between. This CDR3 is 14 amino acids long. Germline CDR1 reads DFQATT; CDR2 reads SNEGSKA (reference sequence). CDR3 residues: CSASLGQHNYGYTF. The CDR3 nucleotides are TGCAGTGCTAGTTTAGGACAGCATAACTATGGCTACACCTTC.

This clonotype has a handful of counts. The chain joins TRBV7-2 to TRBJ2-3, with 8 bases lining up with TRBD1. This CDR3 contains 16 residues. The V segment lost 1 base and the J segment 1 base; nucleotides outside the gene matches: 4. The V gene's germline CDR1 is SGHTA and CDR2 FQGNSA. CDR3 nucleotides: TGTGCCAGCAGCTTAGGCCCGACAGGGGGCACAGATACGCAGTATTTT. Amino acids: CASSLGPTGGTDTQYF.

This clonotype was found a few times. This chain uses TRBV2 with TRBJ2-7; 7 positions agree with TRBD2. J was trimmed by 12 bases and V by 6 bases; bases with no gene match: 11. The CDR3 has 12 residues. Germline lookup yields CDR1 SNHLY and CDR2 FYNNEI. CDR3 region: CASRGLAGELYF. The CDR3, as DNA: TGTGCCAGCAGGGGCCTGGCGGGGGAGTTGTACTTC. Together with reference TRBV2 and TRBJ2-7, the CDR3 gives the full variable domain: EPEVTQTPSHQVTQMGQEVILRCVPISNHLYFYWYRQILGQKVEFLVSFYNNEISEKSEIFDDQFSVERPDGSNFTLKIRSTKLEDSAMYFCASRGLAGELYFGPGTRLTVT.